The rows below give T cell receptor beta chains drawn from one sample of a study of blood T cell repertoires in COVID-19. Sequencing was performed with immunoSEQ multiplex PCR; in TCRdb, only in-frame clones are kept and a portion is missing. The table has fewer than 250,000 clones, 70% to 90% seen once. The sample comprised peripheral blood. The receptors here all came from a middle-aged man with COVID-19, enrolled during active disease. Both conserved end residues are part of each CDR3. The D gene is left open where the match is weak. Clone size is shown for a subset of rows, as once, few, many or a class of expanded clone.

V gene	clone size	CDR3 length	D gene	J gene	CDR3 DNA	CDR3 protein
TRBV28	.	13	.	TRBJ1-2	TGTGCCAGCAGTTCCGATCACTTCTATGGCTACACCTTC	CASSSDHFYGYTF
TRBV6-5	.	15	.	TRBJ1-3	TGTGCCAGCAGAAAAGAGGGGACTCCTGGAAACACCATATATTTT	CASRKEGTPGNTIYF
TRBV5-1	.	14	.	TRBJ1-3	TGCGCCAGCAGCTACTCAGGGTCTGGAAACACCATATATTTT	CASSYSGSGNTIYF
TRBV6-2/TRBV6-3	.	15	.	TRBJ1-6	TGTGCCAGCAGTCCCCGACAGAGTCTTAATTCACCCCTCCACTTT	CASSPRQSLNSPLHF
TRBV27	.	13	.	TRBJ2-1	TGTGCCAGCAGGGACTACTCCTACAATGAGCAGTTCTTC	CASRDYSYNEQFF
TRBV3-1/TRBV3-2	many	12	TRBD1	TRBJ2-7	TGTGCCAGCAGCCAAGAAGGGACAGCACCTCACTTC	CASSQEGTAPHF
TRBV11-2	.	14	TRBD2	TRBJ2-4	TGTGCCAGCAGCGCCCTGGGGGGGGAGGTTCTTCAGTACTTC	CASSALGGEVLQYF
TRBV7-6	.	13	.	TRBJ2-5	TGTGCCAGCAGCTTAGTCACCGGAGAGACCCAGTACTTC	CASSLVTGETQYF
TRBV5-4	.	15	.	TRBJ2-1	TGTGCCAGCAGCTTGATCGGGAGCTCCTACAATGAGCAGTTCTTC	CASSLIGSSYNEQFF
TRBV5-1	.	15	TRBD1	TRBJ1-1	TGCGCCAGCAGCTTGGTAGGGGGCCTGAACACTGAAGCTTTCTTT	CASSLVGGLNTEAFF
TRBV7-2	.	14	.	TRBJ2-1	TGTGCCAGCAGCTTAGTAGCAACCTACAATGAGCAGTTCTTC	CASSLVATYNEQFF
TRBV14	.	14	.	TRBJ1-1	TGTGCCAGCAGCCAAGAGGGGGGGAACACTGAAGCTTTCTTT	CASSQEGGNTEAFF
TRBV5-4	.	14	.	TRBJ2-5	TGTGCCAGCAGCACGGGGTCCGTGGGGGAGACCCAGTACTTC	CASSTGSVGETQYF
TRBV27	.	15	.	TRBJ1-6	TGTGCCAGCAGCTCCTCCGCGGTTTATAATTCACCCCTCCACTTT	CASSSSAVYNSPLHF
TRBV2	once	14	.	TRBJ1-2	TGTGCCAGCAGTGAATCAGGGGAGGGCTATGGCTACACCTTC	CASSESGEGYGYTF
TRBV27	once	13	.	TRBJ2-7	TGTGCCAGCAGTTCCCGATTCTCCGGGGAGCAGTACTTC	CASSSRFSGEQYF
TRBV2	.	16	.	TRBJ1-2	TGTGCCAGCAGTGAACAGATCGTCAGTTTTAACTATGGCTACACCTTC	CASSEQIVSFNYGYTF
TRBV15	.	16	TRBD2	TRBJ2-2	TGTGCCACCAGCCGGGGGGGAATGATTAACACCGGGGAGCTGTTTTTT	CATSRGGMINTGELFF
TRBV14	.	13	.	TRBJ2-3	TGTGCCAGCAGCCCAGGGTCCCCAGATACGCAGTATTTT	CASSPGSPDTQYF
TRBV2	.	14	.	TRBJ1-2	TGTGCCAGCAGTGAGGTGGACAGTTCCTATGGCTACACCTTC	CASSEVDSSYGYTF
TRBV10-3	few	16	.	TRBJ2-3	TGTGCCATCAGTGATGGCACGAGGATTGTGACAGATACGCAGTATTTT	CAISDGTRIVTDTQYF
TRBV15	.	13	.	TRBJ2-5	TGTGCCACCAGCAGAGCTCGGGTAGAGACCCAGTACTTC	CATSRARVETQYF
TRBV7-2	.	15	TRBD1	TRBJ1-5	TGTGCCAGCAGCGGCACAGGGGGCTTAAGTCAGCCCCAGCATTTT	CASSGTGGLSQPQHF
TRBV5-6	few	13	.	TRBJ1-2	TGTGCCAGCAGCTTGGGTCAGGAACATGGCTACACCTTC	CASSLGQEHGYTF
TRBV7-9	.	14	.	TRBJ2-3	TGTGCCAGCAGCTCCGGACAGTACGAAGATACGCAGTATTTT	CASSSGQYEDTQYF
TRBV27	.	15	TRBD1	TRBJ2-7	TGTGCCAGCAGTTTATCGGGGACAGGGGGTAGGTTTTGGTACTTC	CASSLSGTGGRFWYF
TRBV19	once	16	TRBD2	TRBJ2-1	TGTGCCAGTAGTATGGCTAGCGGGGGCTCCTACAATGAGCAGTTCTTC	CASSMASGGSYNEQFF
TRBV19	.	16	TRBD1	TRBJ2-2	TGTGCCAGTAGTATAGCCCAGACAGGGGGAACCGGGGAGCTGTTTTTT	CASSIAQTGGTGELFF
TRBV5-4	few	15	.	TRBJ1-3	TGTGCCAGCAGCTTGCTGTCCGACTTTGGAAACACCATATATTTT	CASSLLSDFGNTIYF
TRBV7-8	.	16	.	TRBJ1-6	TGTGCCAGCAGCTTAGCTGGAGGGGTCATAAATTCACCCCTCCACTTT	CASSLAGGVINSPLHF
TRBV7-9	.	15	TRBD1	TRBJ2-1	TGTGCCAGCAGTTTATTCGGACAGGCCGTGGATGAGCAGTTCTTC	CASSLFGQAVDEQFF
TRBV28	once	14	.	TRBJ1-1	TGTGCCAGCAGTCGTCCATGGGCGGGCCCTGAAGCTTTCTTT	CASSRPWAGPEAFF
TRBV5-6	.	13	.	TRBJ1-5	TGTGCCAGCAGCCAATGGACAAATCAGCCCCAGCATTTT	CASSQWTNQPQHF
TRBV3-1/TRBV3-2	.	14	TRBD2	TRBJ2-7	TGTGCCAGCAGCCCCCAGCGGGGGGGCTACGAGCAGTACTTC	CASSPQRGGYEQYF
TRBV6-5	.	15	.	TRBJ1-1	TGTGCCAGCAGTTACTCGAGTTCAGGGAACACTGAAGCTTTCTTT	CASSYSSSGNTEAFF
TRBV5-1	.	16	.	TRBJ2-5	TGCGCCAGCAGTGAAACCCAGGGACTGATCAAAGAGACCCAGTACTTC	CASSETQGLIKETQYF
TRBV6-2/TRBV6-3	few	15	TRBD2	TRBJ2-1	TGTGCCAGCAGTCCAAGTGGCGGGGGCTACAATGAGCAGTTCTTC	CASSPSGGGYNEQFF
TRBV6-5	once	14	.	TRBJ1-1	TGTGCCAGCCGAACCGGACAGCAAATCACTGAAGCTTTCTTT	CASRTGQQITEAFF
TRBV19	.	13	TRBD1	TRBJ1-1	TGTGCCAGTAGTCAACAGGGGGTTGGTGAAGCTTTCTTT	CASSQQGVGEAFF
TRBV25-1	.	14	TRBD2	TRBJ2-5	TGTGCCAGCACCCTAGCGGGAGTTGTGGAGACCCAGTACTTC	CASTLAGVVETQYF
TRBV9	.	13	TRBD1	TRBJ1-2	TGTGCCAGCAGCGTGACAGGGAGCTATGGCTACACCTTC	CASSVTGSYGYTF
TRBV11-2	once	14	.	TRBJ2-2	TGTGCCAGCAGCTTAGCTCTAGCGAGCGGGGAGCTGTTTTTT	CASSLALASGELFF
TRBV7-2	.	14	.	TRBJ1-2	TGTGCCAGCAGCGTTTACAGGGTAACCTATGGCTACACCTTC	CASSVYRVTYGYTF
TRBV27	few	13	.	TRBJ1-5	TGTGCCAGCAGTGCCTGGGGGGATCAGCCCCAGCATTTT	CASSAWGDQPQHF
TRBV5-1	.	15	.	TRBJ2-2	TGCGCCAGCACCCCCTTGGCAGGGAACACCGGGGAGCTGTTTTTT	CASTPLAGNTGELFF
TRBV3-1/TRBV3-2	.	15	.	TRBJ2-5	TGTGCCAGCAGCCAAGATTTAGTCTCAAAAGAGACCCAGTACTTC	CASSQDLVSKETQYF
TRBV6-4	.	16	TRBD1	TRBJ2-6	TGTGCCACCGGGACAGGGGCCTTCTCTGGGGCCAACGTCCTGACTTTC	CATGTGAFSGANVLTF
TRBV30	.	14	.	TRBJ1-2	TGTGCCTGGAGTGCGGGTAGTGTGGACTATGGCTACACCTTC	CAWSAGSVDYGYTF